This T cell receptor (beta chain) was captured in a study of blood T cells in healthy people across ages. The study's findings and limits: Roughly linear declines in TCR beta diversity per million T cells occurred with age.

Germline assignment: CDR1 SGHAT and CDR2 FQDESV (reference sequence). There are 14 residues in the CDR3. Trimming removed 3 bases at V and 2 bases at J, with 9 bases between. The second PCR ran about 6 to 12 cycles with a sample-barcoded 5' primer and J-beta primers. All cDNA molecules were each tagged by a template-switch adaptor with 12 random nucleotides. TCRdb passed the 5' RACE reads through MiXCR, listing each CDR3 protein once. The repertoire holds over 1.5 million distinct CDR3 sequences, with approximately 50% as singletons. No fewer than 5 micrograms of total RNA were isolated from every sample. This clonotype turned up a few times. Its antigen is undetermined.

The receptor comes from a woman in her forties in good health. Sequenced input: blood. V usage is TRBV11-1 and J usage is TRBJ2-3, with D tentatively TRBD1 (5 bases). The DNA of the CDR3 is TGTGCCAGCAGCTTCGAAGGGGTCACAGATACGCAGTATTTT. Protein product: CASSFEGVTDTQYF.